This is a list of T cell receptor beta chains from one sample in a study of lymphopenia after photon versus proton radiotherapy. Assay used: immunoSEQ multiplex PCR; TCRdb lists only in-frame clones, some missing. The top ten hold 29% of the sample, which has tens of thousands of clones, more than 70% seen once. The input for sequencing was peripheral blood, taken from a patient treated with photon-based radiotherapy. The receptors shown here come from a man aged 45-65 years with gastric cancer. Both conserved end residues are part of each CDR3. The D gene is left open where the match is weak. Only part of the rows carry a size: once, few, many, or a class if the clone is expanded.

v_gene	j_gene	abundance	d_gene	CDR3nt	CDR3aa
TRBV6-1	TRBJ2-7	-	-	TGTGCCAGCAGTGAGGTCGGGGACGAGCAGTACTTC	CASSEVGDEQYF
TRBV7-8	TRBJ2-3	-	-	TGTGCCAGCAGCTCGGGGTGGGCTAGGAGTAGCACAGATACGCAGTATTTT	CASSSGWARSSTDTQYF
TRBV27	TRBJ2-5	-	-	TGTGCCAGCAGTCCCCCCGGGGGCTATAGGCAAGAGACCCAGTACTTC	CASSPPGGYRQETQYF
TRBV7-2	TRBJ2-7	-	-	TGTGCCAGCAGCTTAGGGGGTAGAGGAGGGGACTACGAGCAGTACTTC	CASSLGGRGGDYEQYF
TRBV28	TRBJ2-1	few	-	TGTGCCAGCAGTCTCCGCCTGGGGAATGAGCAGTTCTTC	CASSLRLGNEQFF
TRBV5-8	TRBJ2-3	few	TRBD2	TGTGCCAGCAGCCACCGACTAGCGGGAGTCGGAGATACGCAGTATTTT	CASSHRLAGVGDTQYF
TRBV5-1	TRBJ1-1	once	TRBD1	TGCGCCAGCAGCCTAAGACAGGGAGGCACAGAAGCTTTCTTT	CASSLRQGGTEAFF
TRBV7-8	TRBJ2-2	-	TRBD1	TGTGCCAGCAGCTCTGCGGGTGCAGGGGGACGCACCGGGGAGCTGTTTTTT	CASSSAGAGGRTGELFF
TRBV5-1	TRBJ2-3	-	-	TGCGCCAGCAGCCTCCGGAGGGGTGGTACAGATACGCAGTATTTT	CASSLRRGGTDTQYF
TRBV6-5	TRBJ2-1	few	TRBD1	TGTGCCAGCAAACAACAGGGGGCTCGAGTCAATGAGCAGTTCTTC	CASKQQGARVNEQFF
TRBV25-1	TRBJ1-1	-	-	TGTGCCAGCATATCCCAGGGGAAAACTGAAGCTTTCTTT	CASISQGKTEAFF
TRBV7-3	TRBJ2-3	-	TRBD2	TGTGCCAGCAGCTTAACGGCCTTGGCGGGAGCAGGTGCAGATACGCAGTATTTT	CASSLTALAGAGADTQYF
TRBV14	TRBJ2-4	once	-	TGTGCCAGCAGCCAGGGGGTGATAGCCAAAAACATTCAGTACTTC	CASSQGVIAKNIQYF
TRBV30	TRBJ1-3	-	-	TGTGCCTTGGCCTCGAGAAACACCATATATTTT	CALASRNTIYF
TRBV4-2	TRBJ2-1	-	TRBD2	TGTGCCAGCAGCCAAGAAATAGCGGGAGGGCCTGGCTCCTACAATGAGCAGTTCTTC	CASSQEIAGGPGSYNEQFF
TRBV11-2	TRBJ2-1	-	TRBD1	TGTGCCAGCAGCCAGGGACAGGGGGCTTACAATGAGCAGTTCTTC	CASSQGQGAYNEQFF
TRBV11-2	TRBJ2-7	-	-	TGTGCCAGCAGCTTAGACCGCTCATACGAGCAGTACTTC	CASSLDRSYEQYF
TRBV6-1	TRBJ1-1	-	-	TGTGCCAGCAGCGTTGGGGCGTCCAACACTGAAGCTTTCTTT	CASSVGASNTEAFF
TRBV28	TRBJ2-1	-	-	TGTGCCAGCAGGGATTACAATGAGCAGTTCTTC	CASRDYNEQFF
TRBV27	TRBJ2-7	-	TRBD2	TGTGCCAGCACCCGACTAGCGGGACCCTACGAGCAGTACTTC	CASTRLAGPYEQYF
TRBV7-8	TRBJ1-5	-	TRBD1	TGTGCCAGCAGCTTAGCGGGGACAGGGGGCACTCAGCCCCAGCATTTT	CASSLAGTGGTQPQHF
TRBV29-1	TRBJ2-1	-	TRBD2	TGCAGCGTTGAAGATCGTCTAGCGGTCTACAATGAGCAGTTCTTC	CSVEDRLAVYNEQFF
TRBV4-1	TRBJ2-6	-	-	TGCGCCAGCAGCCAAGAATGGGACACCCGGCCTGGGGCCAACGTCCTGACTTTC	CASSQEWDTRPGANVLTF
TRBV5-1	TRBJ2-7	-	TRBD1	TGCGCCAGCAGCTTGGTGGGACAGGGGTCCCACGAGCAGTACTTC	CASSLVGQGSHEQYF
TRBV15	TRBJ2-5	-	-	TGTGCCACCAGCAGAGATTTTGGGGAGGAGACCCAGTACTTC	CATSRDFGEETQYF
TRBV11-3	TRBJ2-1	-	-	TGTGCCAGCAGCACCGGGGAGGCCAATGAGCAGTTCTTC	CASSTGEANEQFF
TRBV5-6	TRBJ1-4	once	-	TGTGCCAGCAGCTCCTGGGGTTCCGGTGAAAAACTGTTTTTT	CASSSWGSGEKLFF
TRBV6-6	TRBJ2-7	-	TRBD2	TGTGCCAGCAGCCTAGCGGGCTCCTACGAGCAGTACTTC	CASSLAGSYEQYF
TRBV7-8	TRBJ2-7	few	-	TGTGCCAGCAGTTCCTACTACGAGCAGTACTTC	CASSSYYEQYF
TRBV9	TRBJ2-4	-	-	TGTGCCAGCAGCGTAGGGGGGTCAAACATTCAGTACTTC	CASSVGGSNIQYF
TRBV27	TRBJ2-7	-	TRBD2	TGTGCCAGCAGTGACAATCCGGGAGGGCCGTACGAGCAGTACTTC	CASSDNPGGPYEQYF
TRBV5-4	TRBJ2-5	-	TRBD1	TGTGCCAGCAGCCCCGGACAGGGCCCTGAGACCCAGTACTTC	CASSPGQGPETQYF
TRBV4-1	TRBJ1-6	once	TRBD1	TGCGCCAGCAGCCAGGACAGGGAACCGGATTCACCCCTCCACTTT	CASSQDREPDSPLHF
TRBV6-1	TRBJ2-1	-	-	TGTGCCAGCAAGGACTTCTACAATGAGCAGTTCTTC	CASKDFYNEQFF
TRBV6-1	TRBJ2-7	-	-	TGTGCCAGCAGTGAGTCTCTGGAGGGATACGAGCAGTACTTC	CASSESLEGYEQYF